A selection of T cell receptor beta chains follows, all from one sample in a study of identical twins. TCRdb re-called the 5' RACE reads with MiXCR, one entry per CDR3 protein. The sample lists 1.5 million to 2 million distinct CDR3 sequences, about 31% occurring once. Sequenced material: cord blood. These receptors all come from a newborn girl in good health. Both conserved end residues are part of each CDR3. A D gene is named only where the DNA matches it firmly. Expanded clones are given a class, and other clones once, few, many or no size at all.

15	.	once	TRBV21-1	TRBJ2-7	TGTGCCAGCAGGGAGACCCGGGACAGGTTATGCGAGCAGTACTTC	CASRETRDRLCEQYF
12	.	few	TRBV12-3/TRBV12-4	TRBJ2-2	TGTGCCAGCAGTTTAACCCCCGGGGAGCTGTTTTTT	CASSLTPGELFF
15	.	once	TRBV5-1	TRBJ1-4	TGCGCCAGCAGCTTGGTAGGCGGCTATAATGAAAAACTGTTTTTT	CASSLVGGYNEKLFF
14	.	.	TRBV5-5	TRBJ2-7	TGTGCCAGCAGCCCTCGGGGGTTTGACTACGAGCAGTACTTC	CASSPRGFDYEQYF
15	.	.	TRBV20-1	TRBJ2-4	TGCAGTGCCGAGGGGGACCCGGAGGGCGAAAACATTCAGTACTTC	CSAEGDPEGENIQYF
13	.	few	TRBV10-3	TRBJ1-1	TGTGCCATCAGTGTACAGGGAAACACTGAAGCTTTCTTT	CAISVQGNTEAFF
13	TRBD2	.	TRBV12-3/TRBV12-4	TRBJ2-3	TGTGCCAGCAGTTTAGGAGCGGGGCAGAGGAAGTATTTT	CASSLGAGQRKYF
17	TRBD1	.	TRBV4-1	TRBJ1-2	TGCGCCAGCAGCCAAGGTCCGACCCTAACAGGGGCAGGAGGCTACACCTTC	CASSQGPTLTGAGGYTF
14	.	.	TRBV28	TRBJ2-7	TGTGCCAGCAGTTCGAGGACACCGCCCTACGAGCAGTACTTC	CASSSRTPPYEQYF
15	.	.	TRBV7-9	TRBJ2-5	TGTGCCAGCAGCCCCGTTAGGACAGTGCAAGAGACCCAGTACTTC	CASSPVRTVQETQYF
15	TRBD2	.	TRBV12-3/TRBV12-4	TRBJ2-7	TGTGCCAGCAGTTTGCTGCGGGAGAAGGACAATGAGCAGTACTTC	CASSLLREKDNEQYF
16	.	many	TRBV7-2	TRBJ2-1	TGTGCCAGCAGCTTAGATCCGGGACTCCCATACAATGAGCAGTTCTTC	CASSLDPGLPYNEQFF
15	TRBD2	many	TRBV7-2	TRBJ2-3	TGTGCCAGCAGCTTAGGCGGGAGTCACACAGATACGCAGTATTTT	CASSLGGSHTDTQYF
15	.	few	TRBV9	TRBJ1-2	TGTGCCAGCAGCGTAGGGCCGTCCCCCAACTATGGCTACACCTTC	CASSVGPSPNYGYTF
15	.	few	TRBV6-6	TRBJ1-2	TGTGCCGTTCTATACGTTACGGGGGTGGCCTATGGCTACACCTTC	CAVLYVTGVAYGYTF
15	.	once	TRBV5-4	TRBJ2-4	TGTGCCAGCAGCTTGGCTGGGGCACGGCGAAACATTCAGTACTTC	CASSLAGARRNIQYF
13	.	.	TRBV12-3/TRBV12-4	TRBJ1-2	TGTGCCAGCAGGGTGGACGGCCTCTATGGCTACACCTTC	CASRVDGLYGYTF
13	TRBD1	few	TRBV4-1	TRBJ2-4	TGCGCCAGCAGCCTGAGACAGGGGCATGAGCAGTACTTC	CASSLRQGHEQYF
14	.	once	TRBV14	TRBJ1-1	TGTGCCAGCAGCCCTATGGCAGGGTACGTTGAAGCTTTCTTT	CASSPMAGYVEAFF
13	TRBD1	few	TRBV20-1	TRBJ2-3	TGCAGTGAGAAAGGACAGGGGTGGGATACGCAGTATTTT	CSEKGQGWDTQYF
16	.	.	TRBV4-2	TRBJ2-3	TGTGCCAGCAGCCAAGAACTAGGCGCAATTACAGATACGCAGTATTTT	CASSQELGAITDTQYF
14	.	.	TRBV4-1	TRBJ2-3	TGCGCCAGCAAACTCACTGTCGGCACAGATACGCAGTATTTT	CASKLTVGTDTQYF
12	.	few	TRBV7-2	TRBJ2-3	TGTGCCAGCAGCGAAGACCTAGAGACGCAGTATTTT	CASSEDLETQYF
14	.	many	TRBV5-1	TRBJ2-5	TGCGCCAGCAGCTCCGGGACGGCTCAAGAGACCCAGTACTTC	CASSSGTAQETQYF
12	.	few	TRBV27	TRBJ1-6	TGTGCCAGCTGGGACATTAATTCACCCCTCCACTTT	CASWDINSPLHF
15	.	few	TRBV27	TRBJ1-2	TGTGCCAGCAGTTTAGAAGGGCGAGGGTTCTATGGCTACACCTTC	CASSLEGRGFYGYTF